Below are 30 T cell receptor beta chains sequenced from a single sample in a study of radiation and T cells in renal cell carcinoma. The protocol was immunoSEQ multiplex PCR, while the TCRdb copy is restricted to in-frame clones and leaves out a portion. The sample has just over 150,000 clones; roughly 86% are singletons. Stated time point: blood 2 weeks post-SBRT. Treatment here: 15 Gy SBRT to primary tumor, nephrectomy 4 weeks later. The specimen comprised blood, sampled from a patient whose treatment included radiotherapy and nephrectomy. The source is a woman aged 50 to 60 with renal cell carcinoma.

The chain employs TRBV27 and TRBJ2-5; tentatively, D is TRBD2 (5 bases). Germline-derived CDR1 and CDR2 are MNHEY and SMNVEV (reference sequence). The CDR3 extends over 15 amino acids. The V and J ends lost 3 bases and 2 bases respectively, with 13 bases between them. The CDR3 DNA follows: TGTGCCAGCAGTTTGGGCGGAACGGGGCAAGAGACCCAGTACTTC. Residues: CASSLGGTGQETQYF.

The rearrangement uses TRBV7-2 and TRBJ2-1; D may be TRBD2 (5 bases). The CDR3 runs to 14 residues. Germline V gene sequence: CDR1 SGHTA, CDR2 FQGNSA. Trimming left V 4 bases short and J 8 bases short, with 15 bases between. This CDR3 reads CASSSMTTRDEQFF. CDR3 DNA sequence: TGTGCCAGCAGCTCGATGACTACACGGGATGAGCAGTTCTTC.

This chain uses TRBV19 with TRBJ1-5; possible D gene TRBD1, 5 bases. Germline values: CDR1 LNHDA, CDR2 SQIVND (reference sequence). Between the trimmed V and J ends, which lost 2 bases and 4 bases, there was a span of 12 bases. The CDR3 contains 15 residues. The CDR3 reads CASSISKTENQPQHF. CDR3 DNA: TGTGCCAGTAGTATATCTAAGACAGAGAATCAGCCCCAGCATTTT. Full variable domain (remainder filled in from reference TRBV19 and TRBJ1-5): DGGITQSPKYLFRKEGQNVTLSCEQNLNHDAMYWYRQDPGQGLRLIYYSQIVNDFQKGDIAEGYSVSREKKESFPLTVTSAQKNPTAFYLCASSISKTENQPQHFGDGTRLSIL.

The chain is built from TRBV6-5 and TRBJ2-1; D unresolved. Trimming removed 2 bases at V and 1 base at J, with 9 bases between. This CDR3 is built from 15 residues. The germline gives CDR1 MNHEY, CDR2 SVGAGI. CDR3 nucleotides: TGTGCCAGCAGTTACAGTCAGACTTCCTACAATGAGCAGTTCTTC. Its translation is CASSYSQTSYNEQFF.

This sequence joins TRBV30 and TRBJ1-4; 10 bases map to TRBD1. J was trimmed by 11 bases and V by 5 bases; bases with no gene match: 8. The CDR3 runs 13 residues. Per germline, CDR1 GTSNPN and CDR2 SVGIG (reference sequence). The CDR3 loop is CAWGGQGGGKLFF. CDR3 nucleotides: TGTGCCTGGGGCGGACAGGGGGGTGGGAAACTGTTTTTT. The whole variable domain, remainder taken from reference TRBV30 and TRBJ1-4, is SQTIHQWPATLVQPVGSPLSLECTVEGTSNPNLYWYRQAAGRGLQLLFYSVGIGQISSEVPQNLSASRPQDRQFILSSKKLLLSDSGFYLCAWGGQGGGKLFFGSGTQLSVL.

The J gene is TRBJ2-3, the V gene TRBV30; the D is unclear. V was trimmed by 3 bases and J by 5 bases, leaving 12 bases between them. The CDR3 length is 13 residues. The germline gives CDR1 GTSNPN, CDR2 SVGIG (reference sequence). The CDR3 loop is CAWSLQARDTQYF. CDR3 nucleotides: TGTGCCTGGAGCCTCCAGGCCCGAGATACGCAGTATTTT.

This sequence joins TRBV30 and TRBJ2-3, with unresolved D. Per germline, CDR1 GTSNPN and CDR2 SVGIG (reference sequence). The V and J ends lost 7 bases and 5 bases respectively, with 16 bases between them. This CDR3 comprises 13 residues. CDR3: CASEGFSLDTQYF. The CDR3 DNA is TGTGCCTCGGAAGGGTTCTCCCTAGATACGCAGTATTTT.

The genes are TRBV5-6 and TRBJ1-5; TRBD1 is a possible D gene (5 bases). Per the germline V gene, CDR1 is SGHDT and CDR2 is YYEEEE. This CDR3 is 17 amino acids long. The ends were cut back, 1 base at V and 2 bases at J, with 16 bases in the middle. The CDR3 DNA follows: TGTGCCAGCAGCTTGCGGGGGGGAAAAATCGGCAATCAGCCCCAGCATTTT. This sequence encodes CASSLRGGKIGNQPQHF.

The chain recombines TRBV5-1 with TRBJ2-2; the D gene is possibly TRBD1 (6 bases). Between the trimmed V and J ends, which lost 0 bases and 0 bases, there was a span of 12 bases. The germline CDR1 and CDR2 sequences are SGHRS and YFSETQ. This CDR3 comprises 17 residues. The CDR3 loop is CASSLGHREPNTGELFF. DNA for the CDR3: TGCGCCAGCAGCTTGGGGCACAGGGAGCCGAACACCGGGGAGCTGTTTTTT.

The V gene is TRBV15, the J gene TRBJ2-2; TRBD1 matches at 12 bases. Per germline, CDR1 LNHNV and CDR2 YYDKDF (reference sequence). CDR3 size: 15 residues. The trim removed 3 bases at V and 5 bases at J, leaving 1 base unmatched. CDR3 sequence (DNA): TGTGCCACCAGCAGGGGACAGGGGGCAACCGGGGAGCTGTTTTTT. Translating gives CATSRGQGATGELFF.

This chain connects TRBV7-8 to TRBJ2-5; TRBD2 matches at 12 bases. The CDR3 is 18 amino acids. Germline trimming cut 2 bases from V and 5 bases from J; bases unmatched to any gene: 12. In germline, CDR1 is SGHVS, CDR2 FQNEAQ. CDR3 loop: CASSLPRRLAGVTETQYF. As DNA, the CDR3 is TGTGCCAGCAGCTTACCTCGACGACTAGCGGGGGTAACGGAGACCCAGTACTTC. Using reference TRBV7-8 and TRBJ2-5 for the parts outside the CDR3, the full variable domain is GAGVSQSPRYKVAKRGQDVALRCDPISGHVSLFWYQQALGQGPEFLTYFQNEAQLDKSGLPSDRFFAERPEGSVSTLKIQRTQQEDSAVYLCASSLPRRLAGVTETQYFGPGTRLLVL.

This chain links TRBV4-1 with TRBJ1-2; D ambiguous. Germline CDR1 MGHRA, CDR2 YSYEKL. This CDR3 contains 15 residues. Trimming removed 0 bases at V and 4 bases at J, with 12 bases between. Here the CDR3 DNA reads TGCGCCAGCAGCCAAGATAGAATGGCAGCCTATGGCTACACCTTC. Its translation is CASSQDRMAAYGYTF.

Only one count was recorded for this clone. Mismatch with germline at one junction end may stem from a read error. The CDR3 here is CASSPGFPNTGELFF. For the CDR3, the DNA is TGTGCTAGCAGCCCCGGGTTCCCGAACACCGGGGAGCTGTTTTTT. The rearrangement uses TRBV7-7 and TRBJ2-2; D remains unclear. The germline V gene encodes CDR1 SSHAT and CDR2 FNYEAQ (reference sequence). The CDR3 totals 15 residues.

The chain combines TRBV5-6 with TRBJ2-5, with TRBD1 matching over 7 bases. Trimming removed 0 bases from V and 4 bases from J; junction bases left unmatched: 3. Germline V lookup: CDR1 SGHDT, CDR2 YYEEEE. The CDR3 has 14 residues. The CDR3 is CASSLDRGPETQYF. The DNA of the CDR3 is TGTGCCAGCAGCTTGGACAGGGGCCCAGAGACCCAGTACTTC.

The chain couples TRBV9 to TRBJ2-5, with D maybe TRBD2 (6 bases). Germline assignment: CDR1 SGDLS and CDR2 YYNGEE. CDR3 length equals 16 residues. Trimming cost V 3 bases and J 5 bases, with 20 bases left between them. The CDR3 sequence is CASSAGEGTLFETQYF. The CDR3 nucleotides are TGTGCCAGCAGCGCCGGCGAGGGGACTCTTTTCGAGACCCAGTACTTC. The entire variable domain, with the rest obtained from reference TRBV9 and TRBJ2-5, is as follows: DSGVTQTPKHLITATGQRVTLRCSPRSGDLSVYWYQQSLDQGLQFLIQYYNGEERAKGNILERFSAQQFPDLHSELNLSSLELGDSALYFCASSAGEGTLFETQYFGPGTRLLVL.

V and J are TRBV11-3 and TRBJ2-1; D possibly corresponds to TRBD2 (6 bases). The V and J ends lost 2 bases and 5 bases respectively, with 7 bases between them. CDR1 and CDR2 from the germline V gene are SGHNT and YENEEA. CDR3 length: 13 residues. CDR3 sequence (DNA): TGTGCCAGCAGCTTACGGGAGAACAATGAGCAGTTCTTC. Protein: CASSLRENNEQFF. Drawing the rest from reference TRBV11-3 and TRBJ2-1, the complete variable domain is EAGVVQSPRYKIIEKKQPVAFWCNPISGHNTLYWYLQNLGQGPELLIRYENEEAVDDSQLPKDRFSAERLKGVDSTLKIQPAELGDSAVYLCASSLRENNEQFFGPGTRLTVL.

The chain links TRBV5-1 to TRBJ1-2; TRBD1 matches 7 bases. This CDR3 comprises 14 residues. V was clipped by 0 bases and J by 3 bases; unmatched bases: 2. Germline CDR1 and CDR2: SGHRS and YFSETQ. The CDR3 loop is CASSLGGTDYGYTF. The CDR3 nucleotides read TGCGCCAGCAGCTTGGGGGGGACAGACTATGGCTACACCTTC.

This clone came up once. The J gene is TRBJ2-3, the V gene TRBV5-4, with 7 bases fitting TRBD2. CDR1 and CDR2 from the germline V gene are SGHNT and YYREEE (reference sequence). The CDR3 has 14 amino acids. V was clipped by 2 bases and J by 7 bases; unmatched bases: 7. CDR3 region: CASSLAGSPHTQYF. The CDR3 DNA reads TGTGCCAGCAGCTTAGCGGGATCCCCCCATACGCAGTATTTT.

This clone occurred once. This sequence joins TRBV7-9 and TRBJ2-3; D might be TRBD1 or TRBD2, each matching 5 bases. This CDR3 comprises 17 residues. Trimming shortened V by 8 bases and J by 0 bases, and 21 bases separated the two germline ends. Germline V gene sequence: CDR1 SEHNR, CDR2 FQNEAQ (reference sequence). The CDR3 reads CASSLGTTRDSTDTQYF. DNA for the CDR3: TGTGCCAGCTCACTTGGGACCACAAGGGATAGCACAGATACGCAGTATTTT.

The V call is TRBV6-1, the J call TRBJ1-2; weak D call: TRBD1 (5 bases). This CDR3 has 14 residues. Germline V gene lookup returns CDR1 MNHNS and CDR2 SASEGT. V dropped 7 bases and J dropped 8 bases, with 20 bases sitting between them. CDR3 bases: TGTGCCAGCACGGGGACGCCAGTCGTGGGGGGCTACACCTTC. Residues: CASTGTPVVGGYTF.

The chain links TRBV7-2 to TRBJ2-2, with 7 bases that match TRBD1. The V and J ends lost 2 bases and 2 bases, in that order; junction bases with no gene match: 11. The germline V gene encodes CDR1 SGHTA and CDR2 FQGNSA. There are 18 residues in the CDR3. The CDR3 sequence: CASSLFPGQAANTGELFF. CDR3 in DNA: TGTGCCAGCAGCTTATTTCCCGGACAGGCAGCAAACACCGGGGAGCTGTTTTTT.

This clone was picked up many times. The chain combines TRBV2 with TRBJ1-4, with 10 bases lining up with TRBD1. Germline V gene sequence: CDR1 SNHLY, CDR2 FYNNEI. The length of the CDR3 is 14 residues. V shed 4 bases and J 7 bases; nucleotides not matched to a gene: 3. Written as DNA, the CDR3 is TGTGCCAGCAGTGGACAGGGGGCTATTGAAAAACTGTTTTTT. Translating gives CASSGQGAIEKLFF.

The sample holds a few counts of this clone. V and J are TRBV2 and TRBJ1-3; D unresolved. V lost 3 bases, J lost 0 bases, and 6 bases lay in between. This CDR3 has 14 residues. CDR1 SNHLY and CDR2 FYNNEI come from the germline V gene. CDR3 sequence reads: CASSEGFSGNTIYF. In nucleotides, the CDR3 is TGTGCCAGCAGTGAGGGTTTCTCTGGAAACACCATATATTTT.

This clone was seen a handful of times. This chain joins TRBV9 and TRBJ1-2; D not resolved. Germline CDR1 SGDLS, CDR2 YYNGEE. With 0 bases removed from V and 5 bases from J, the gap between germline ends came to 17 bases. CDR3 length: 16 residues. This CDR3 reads CASSVVNREDMYGYTF. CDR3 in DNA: TGTGCCAGCAGCGTAGTCAATAGGGAGGATATGTATGGCTACACCTTC. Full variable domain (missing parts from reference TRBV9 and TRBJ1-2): DSGVTQTPKHLITATGQRVTLRCSPRSGDLSVYWYQQSLDQGLQFLIQYYNGEERAKGNILERFSAQQFPDLHSELNLSSLELGDSALYFCASSVVNREDMYGYTFGSGTRLTVV.

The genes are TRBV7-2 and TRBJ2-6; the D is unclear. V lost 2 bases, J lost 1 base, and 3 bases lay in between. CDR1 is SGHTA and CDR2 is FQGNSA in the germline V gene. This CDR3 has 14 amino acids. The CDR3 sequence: CASSLKSGANVLTF. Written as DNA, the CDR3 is TGTGCCAGCAGCTTAAAGTCTGGGGCCAACGTCCTGACTTTC.

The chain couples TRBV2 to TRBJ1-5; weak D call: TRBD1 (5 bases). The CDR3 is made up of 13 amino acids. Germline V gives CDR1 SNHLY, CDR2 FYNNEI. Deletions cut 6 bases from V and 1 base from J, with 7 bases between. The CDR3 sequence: CASRWGSNQPQHF. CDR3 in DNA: TGTGCCAGCAGATGGGGGAGCAATCAGCCCCAGCATTTT.

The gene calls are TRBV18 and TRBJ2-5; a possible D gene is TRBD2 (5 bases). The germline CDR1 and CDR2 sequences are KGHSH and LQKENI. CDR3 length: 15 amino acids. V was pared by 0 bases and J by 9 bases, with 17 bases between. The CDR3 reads CASSPPAGNSGAQYF. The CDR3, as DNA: TGTGCCAGCTCACCACCGGCGGGCAACAGTGGGGCCCAGTACTTC. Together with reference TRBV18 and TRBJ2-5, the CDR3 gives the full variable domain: NAGVMQNPRHLVRRRGQEARLRCSPMKGHSHVYWYRQLPEEGLKFMVYLQKENIIDESGMPKERFSAEFPKEGPSILRIQQVVRGDSAAYFCASSPPAGNSGAQYFGPGTRLLVL.

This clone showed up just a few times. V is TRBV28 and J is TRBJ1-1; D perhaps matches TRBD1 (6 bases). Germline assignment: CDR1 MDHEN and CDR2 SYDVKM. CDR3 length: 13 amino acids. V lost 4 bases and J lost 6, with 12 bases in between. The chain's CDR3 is CASSSIGQSEAFF. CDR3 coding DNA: TGTGCCAGCAGTTCGATTGGACAGTCTGAAGCTTTCTTT.

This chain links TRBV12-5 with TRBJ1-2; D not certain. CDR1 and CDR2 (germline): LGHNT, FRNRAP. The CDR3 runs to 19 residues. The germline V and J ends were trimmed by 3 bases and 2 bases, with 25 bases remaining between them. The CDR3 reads CASGFRPLGRSFDNYGYTF. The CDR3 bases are TGTGCTAGTGGTTTTCGTCCGTTGGGGAGGTCGTTCGACAACTATGGCTACACCTTC.

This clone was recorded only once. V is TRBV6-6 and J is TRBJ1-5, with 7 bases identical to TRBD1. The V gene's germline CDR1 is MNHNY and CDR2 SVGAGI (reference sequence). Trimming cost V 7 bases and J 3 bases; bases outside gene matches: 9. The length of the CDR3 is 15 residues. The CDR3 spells CASNPDRAYNQPQHF. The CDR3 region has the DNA TGTGCCAGCAATCCTGACAGGGCCTACAATCAGCCCCAGCATTTT.